The 32 T cell receptor beta chains in this list originate from one sample, sequenced in a study of blood T cell repertoires in COVID-19. The data were produced by immunoSEQ multiplex PCR, yet TCRdb's version contains in-frame clones alone and is incomplete. The sample has about 33,000 clones, more than 80% seen once. Sequencing was done on a sample of peripheral blood. The receptors here all came from a human donor in a cohort sampled during active COVID-19.

The genes are TRBV30 and TRBJ2-5; the match to TRBD2 covers 10 bases. Germline V gene sequence: CDR1 GTSNPN, CDR2 SVGIG (reference sequence). V gave up 7 bases and J gave up 4 bases; unmatched junction bases: 9. This CDR3 contains 14 residues. The CDR3 loop is CAFSSGGAGETQYF. The CDR3 DNA reads TGTGCCTTTTCCAGCGGGGGGGCAGGAGAGACCCAGTACTTC.

V and J are TRBV5-1 and TRBJ2-2; D unresolved. V dropped 5 bases and J dropped 7 bases, with 9 bases sitting between them. There are 12 residues in the CDR3. CDR1 is SGHRS, CDR2 YFSETQ, per germline. The CDR3 nucleotides are TGCGCCAGCAGAGATTCGGTCGGGGAGCTGTTTTTT. Protein: CASRDSVGELFF. The full variable domain, rest sourced from reference TRBV5-1 and TRBJ2-2, is KAGVTQTPRYLIKTRGQQVTLSCSPISGHRSVSWYQQTPGQGLQFLFEYFSETQRNKGNFPGRFSGRQFSNSRSEMNVSTLELGDSALYLCASRDSVGELFFGEGSRLTVL.

The chain recombines TRBV9 with TRBJ2-1, with TRBD1 identical over 7 bases. The CDR3 is 16 residues long. The germline CDR1 and CDR2 sequences are SGDLS and YYNGEE. V trimming: 0 bases; J trimming: 4 bases; junction bases outside the gene matches: 7. The CDR3, as DNA: TGTGCCAGCAGCGTAGGTCTAGCAGGGGGATACAATGAGCAGTTCTTC. Translated: CASSVGLAGGYNEQFF.

The chain employs TRBV19 and TRBJ2-4, with D tentatively TRBD2 (5 bases). This CDR3 is 13 amino acids long. The germline CDR1 and CDR2 sequences are LNHDA and SQIVND (reference sequence). The V gene lost 7 bases and the J gene lost 12 bases, with 19 bases spanning the gap. Here the CDR3 reads CASNAGGTGTQYF. In nucleotides, the CDR3 is TGTGCCAGTAACGCAGGAGGTACGGGTACTCAGTACTTC.

The rearrangement links TRBV28 to TRBJ2-5, with D perhaps TRBD2 (5 bases). V lost 3 bases and J lost 2, with 13 bases in between. The CDR3 contains 15 residues. CDR1 is MDHEN, CDR2 SYDVKM, per germline. DNA for the CDR3: TGTGCCAGCAGTTTGTACCGGGGTCTTCAAGAGACCCAGTACTTC. Its protein product is CASSLYRGLQETQYF.

The V and J genes are TRBV3-1 (or the pseudogene TRBV3-2) and TRBJ1-2, with D perhaps TRBD1 (6 bases). Trimming cost V 8 bases and J 4 bases, with 11 bases left between them. CDR1 is LGHDT, CDR2 YNNKEL, per germline (reference sequence). There are 12 residues in the CDR3. CDR3 DNA: TGTGCCAGCGCTGGGGGCGCCTATGGCTACACCTTC. It translates to CASAGGAYGYTF.

The chain has TRBV2 and TRBJ1-2, with TRBD1 identical over 7 bases. The CDR3 is 15 residues long. Trimming at V came to 4 bases and at J to 7 bases, leaving 12 bases not matched to a gene. In germline, CDR1 is SNHLY, CDR2 FYNNEI. The CDR3 bases are TGTGCCAGCAGTGGAGGAATTACAGGGGCCGGTGGCTACACCTTC. Its translation: CASSGGITGAGGYTF.

The chain combines TRBV19 with TRBJ1-2, with 7 bases aligning to TRBD1. The CDR3 covers 15 residues. Germline V gene sequence: CDR1 LNHDA, CDR2 SQIVND (reference sequence). Unmatched junction bases numbered 10, after V lost 5 bases and J lost 4 bases. The DNA of the CDR3 is TGTGCCAGTAGTTCTATTGACAGGGAAGGCTATGGCTACACCTTC. Translation: CASSSIDREGYGYTF.

CDR3 sequence reads: CASSEATGVFYEQYF. Written as DNA, the CDR3 is TGCGCCAGCAGTGAGGCGACAGGGGTATTCTACGAGCAGTACTTC. The chain joins TRBV10-1 to TRBJ2-7; 8 bases are a match to TRBD1. The CDR3 contains 15 residues. CDR1 and CDR2 from the germline V gene are WNHNN and SYGVQD (reference sequence). The ends lost 2 bases at V and 3 bases at J; junction bases unmatched: 6.

The chain links TRBV5-1 to TRBJ1-2; D is unresolved. Germline V CDR1 and CDR2: SGHRS, YFSETQ. This CDR3 has 14 amino acids. Trimming shortened V by 0 bases and J by 0 bases, and 6 bases separated the two germline ends. The CDR3 DNA reads TGCGCCAGCAGCTTGGAGTCAGCTAACTATGGCTACACCTTC. This translates into CASSLESANYGYTF.

The chain employs TRBV7-9 and TRBJ2-7; TRBD2 might be the D (5 bases). The germline V gene encodes CDR1 SEHNR and CDR2 FQNEAQ (reference sequence). The CDR3 is 15 amino acids. Between the trimmed V and J ends, which lost 1 base and 7 bases, there was a span of 17 bases. CDR3 sequence: CASSLDVLLSGEQYF. CDR3 in DNA: TGTGCCAGCAGCTTAGATGTCTTGCTTTCGGGGGAGCAGTACTTC.

This chain joins TRBV2 and TRBJ2-5, with D perhaps TRBD1 (5 bases). The V and J ends lost 1 base and 5 bases respectively, with 14 bases between them. Germline lookup yields CDR1 SNHLY and CDR2 FYNNEI. The CDR3 is made up of 15 amino acids. CDR3: CASSEGLGAGETQYF. As DNA, the CDR3 is TGTGCCAGCAGTGAAGGCCTAGGTGCAGGGGAGACCCAGTACTTC.

The V gene is TRBV29-1, the J gene TRBJ2-7; D is perhaps TRBD1 (7 bases). The CDR3 sequence is 15 residues long. CDR1 is SQVTM and CDR2 is ANQGSEA in the germline V gene. Between the trimmed V and J ends, which lost 4 bases and 2 bases, there was a span of 18 bases. CDR3 residues: CSVAGGGYWPYEQYF. In DNA, the CDR3 is TGCAGCGTTGCAGGGGGAGGCTATTGGCCCTACGAGCAGTACTTC.

This chain uses TRBV6-6 with TRBJ2-7, with D possibly being TRBD1 (5 bases). CDR1 MNHNY and CDR2 SVGAGI come from the germline V gene (reference sequence). CDR3 size: 13 residues. V gave up 2 bases and J gave up 0 bases, with 5 bases separating them. The chain's CDR3 is CASSYGASYEQYF. The CDR3, as DNA: TGTGCCAGCAGTTACGGGGCCTCCTACGAGCAGTACTTC.

This chain connects TRBV30 to TRBJ1-4; D gene ambiguous. Germline values: CDR1 GTSNPN, CDR2 SVGIG (reference sequence). Between the trimmed V and J ends, which lost 0 bases and 6 bases, there was a span of 8 bases. The CDR3 contains 13 residues. Here the CDR3 reads CAWSVGRDEKLFF. The CDR3 DNA is TGTGCCTGGAGTGTGGGGAGGGATGAAAAACTGTTTTTT.

V is TRBV3-1 (or the pseudogene TRBV3-2) and J is TRBJ2-1; 8 bases fit TRBD2. Losses at the gene ends were 1 base for V and 0 bases for J; bases not matched to a gene: 2. Germline CDR1 LGHDT, CDR2 YNNKEL (reference sequence). This CDR3 comprises 16 residues. The CDR3 reads CASSQGSGSSYNEQFF. The CDR3 nucleotides read TGTGCCAGCAGCCAAGGGAGCGGGAGCTCCTACAATGAGCAGTTCTTC.

The rearrangement uses TRBV7-9 and TRBJ1-5, with 10 bases matching TRBD1. The CDR3 is 15 residues long. J lost 3 bases, V lost 6 bases, and 5 bases had no gene match. Germline loops: CDR1 SEHNR, CDR2 FQNEAQ (reference sequence). The CDR3: CASSPGTGVNQPQHF. The DNA of the CDR3 is TGTGCCAGCAGTCCCGGGACAGGGGTCAATCAGCCCCAGCATTTT.

The chain links TRBV28 to TRBJ2-7; a possible D gene is TRBD1 (6 bases). The CDR3 has 14 residues. The germline V gene encodes CDR1 MDHEN and CDR2 SYDVKM. With 6 bases removed from V and 2 bases from J, the gap between germline ends came to 14 bases. The CDR3 spells CASSFTGLPYEQYF. In DNA form, the CDR3 reads TGTGCCAGCAGCTTTACAGGGCTCCCCTACGAGCAGTACTTC.

V gene TRBV7-9 combines with J gene TRBJ2-3; the D is unclear. CDR1 and CDR2 from the germline V gene are SEHNR and FQNEAQ (reference sequence). The CDR3 extends over 13 amino acids. V gave up 5 bases and J gave up 4 bases, with 10 bases separating them. Here the CDR3 reads CASSLLVSDTQYF. The CDR3 nucleotides are TGTGCCAGCAGCCTACTGGTGTCAGATACGCAGTATTTT.

A single count supports this clone. The genes are TRBV28 and TRBJ1-4; D not certain. Germline V CDR1 and CDR2: MDHEN, SYDVKM. The CDR3 runs 15 residues. V lost 2 bases, J lost 7 bases, and 14 bases lay in between. The CDR3: CASSLGGAGSEKLFF. The CDR3 nucleotides are TGTGCCAGCAGTTTAGGAGGAGCGGGGAGTGAAAAACTGTTTTTT. The full variable domain, with the rest looked up from reference TRBV28 and TRBJ1-4, is DVKVTQSSRYLVKRTGEKVFLECVQDMDHENMFWYRQDPGLGLRLIYFSYDVKMKEKGDIPEGYSVSREKKERFSLILESASTNQTSMYLCASSLGGAGSEKLFFGSGTQLSVL.

This chain joins TRBV7-3 and TRBJ2-3, with 10 bases identical to TRBD2. V shed 2 bases and J 4 bases; nucleotides not matched to a gene: 3. The CDR3 contains 15 residues. CDR1 SGHTA and CDR2 FQGTGA come from the germline V gene. CDR3 sequence reads: CASSLGLAGADTQYF. In DNA, the CDR3 is TGTGCCAGCAGCTTAGGTCTAGCGGGGGCAGATACGCAGTATTTT.

This sequence joins TRBV19 and TRBJ2-3; the D is unclear. The CDR3 spans 15 residues. Trimming took 3 bases from V and 4 from J, leaving 14 bases between them. CDR1 is LNHDA, CDR2 SQIVND, per germline (reference sequence). CDR3 in amino acids: CASSIQAQRSDTQYF. For the CDR3, the DNA is TGTGCCAGTAGTATCCAGGCCCAAAGGTCAGATACGCAGTATTTT.

This clone was seen once. The DNA for the CDR3 is TGTGCCAGCAGCTTACCCGGGACAGACACAGATACGCAGTATTTT. This encodes CASSLPGTDTDTQYF. The rearrangement joins TRBV7-8 to TRBJ2-3; 7 bases align to TRBD1. Unmatched junction bases numbered 4, after V lost 2 bases and J lost 2 bases. Germline CDR1 and CDR2: SGHVS and FQNEAQ. The CDR3 extends over 15 amino acids.

V gene TRBV27 combines with J gene TRBJ2-1, with 9 bases matching TRBD1. Germline V gives CDR1 MNHEY, CDR2 SMNVEV (reference sequence). CDR3 length equals 16 residues. The junction had 6 bases not matched to a gene; V was cut back by 2 bases and J by 4 bases. The CDR3 bases are TGTGCCAGCAGTTTAACGGGGACAGGGACTTACAATGAGCAGTTCTTC. Translated, it gives CASSLTGTGTYNEQFF.

This clone has only a few counts. The chain is built from TRBV5-1 and TRBJ2-3, with 14 bases matching TRBD2. Germline assignment: CDR1 SGHRS and CDR2 YFSETQ. The junction had 8 bases not matched to a gene; V was cut back by 3 bases and J by 5 bases. The CDR3 is 17 amino acids. The CDR3: CASSSPGLAGEGDTQYF. DNA for the CDR3: TGCGCCAGCAGCTCCCCGGGACTAGCGGGAGAAGGAGATACGCAGTATTTT.

The chain links TRBV5-5 to TRBJ1-2, with 10 bases that match TRBD1. This CDR3 region has 15 residues. The germline CDR1 and CDR2 sequences are SGHKS and YYEKEE (reference sequence). With V trimmed by 4 bases and J by 5 bases, 8 bases remained unmatched. CDR3 nucleotide sequence: TGTGCCAGCAGCCCGGGACAGGGGAGCCCGTATGGCTACACCTTC. This gives the protein CASSPGQGSPYGYTF.

This clone was recorded once. The chain couples TRBV19 to TRBJ2-5; TRBD2 matches 12 bases. This CDR3 has 15 amino acids. Trimming took 10 bases from V and 1 from J; bases not matched to a gene: 7. The germline V gene has CDR1 LNHDA and CDR2 SQIVND (reference sequence). The CDR3 DNA reads TGTGCCACCAGACTAGCGGGGGAATTCCAAGAGACCCAGTACTTC. It is translated as CATRLAGEFQETQYF.

The J gene is TRBJ1-4, the V gene TRBV12-3 or TRBV12-4; no clear D gene. V lost 5 bases and J 7 bases, leaving 11 bases between the germline ends. The CDR3 runs 13 residues. CDR3 DNA: TGTGCCAGCAGTACATTCCCAAGTGAAAAACTGTTTTTT. This translates into CASSTFPSEKLFF.

The chain couples TRBV9 to TRBJ2-1; 10 bases agree with TRBD2. Germline-derived CDR1 and CDR2 are SGDLS and YYNGEE. Germline trimming cut 2 bases from V and 3 bases from J; bases unmatched to any gene: 11. This CDR3 region has 18 residues. The CDR3 sequence is CASSVQAGGLTFYNEQFF. CDR3 DNA sequence: TGTGCCAGCAGCGTCCAAGCGGGGGGGCTAACTTTCTACAATGAGCAGTTCTTC.

This rearrangement joins TRBV28 to TRBJ2-5; a possible D gene is TRBD2 (5 bases). V was shortened by 2 bases and J by 0 bases, with 10 bases between the two germline ends. The CDR3 sequence is 15 residues long. Germline V gene data show CDR1 as MDHEN and CDR2 as SYDVKM. The CDR3 here is CASSLAEEYQETQYF. CDR3 bases: TGTGCCAGCAGTTTAGCGGAGGAGTACCAAGAGACCCAGTACTTC.

The V and J genes are TRBV2 and TRBJ2-5; D perhaps matches TRBD2 (5 bases). The CDR3 length is 13 residues. Trimming stripped 3 bases from V and 5 bases from J, with 10 bases between. The germline gives CDR1 SNHLY, CDR2 FYNNEI. The CDR3 is CASSDGLRETQYF. CDR3 nucleotide sequence: TGTGCCAGCAGTGACGGACTGAGGGAGACCCAGTACTTC.

The V and J genes are TRBV7-3 and TRBJ2-1; 10 positions match TRBD2. The CDR3 is made up of 17 amino acids. Germline V gene sequence: CDR1 SGHTA, CDR2 FQGTGA. V trimming: 3 bases; J trimming: 8 bases; junction bases outside the gene matches: 13. The CDR3 spells CASSLAPPAGGQYEQFF. CDR3 nucleotides: TGTGCCAGCAGCTTGGCCCCCCCAGCGGGGGGGCAGTATGAGCAGTTCTTC.